The source of this T cell receptor (beta chain) is a study of early T cells in non-severe SARS-CoV-2 infection. Each single cDNA molecule received a unique molecular identifier. Each CDR3 protein is one row after TCRdb ran MiXCR on the 5' RACE reads. Found here are 45,000 to 65,000 distinct CDR3 sequences, less than 15% of them singletons; the top ten hold approximately 2.5%. Study results and caveats: Reliance on VDJdb matching favored anti-spike CD8 responses; private and CD4 specificities were missed.

Remarks on this clonotype: What it recognizes is unknown.

The sequencing here drew on whole blood, taken at baseline. This TCR derives from an adult who was a healthcare worker with PCR-confirmed SARS-CoV-2 infection or an uninfected control (not recorded which).

The chain's CDR3 is CSARTRGSEQYF. Written as DNA, the CDR3 is TGCAGTGCTAGAACAAGGGGATCCGAGCAGTACTTC. The chain joins TRBV20-1 to TRBJ2-7, with a possible D match to TRBD1 (5 bases). Trimming took off 2 bases at V and 6 bases at J, with 11 bases between the two ends. CDR3 length: 12 amino acids. CDR1 is DFQATT, CDR2 SNEGSKA, per germline (reference sequence).